Each of the 10 T cell receptor beta chains below was sequenced from the same sample in a study of T-cell reconstitution after alpha-beta-depleted transplantation in children (dated by TCRdb to about 2016). The receptor library was made with PCR. Sequenced using an Illumina HiSeq 2500. TCR libraries were prepared with molecular barcoding, using unique molecular identifiers to normalize TCRbeta repertoire quantification. TCRdb reworked the public reads: Q25 trimming with fastp, MiXCR clone assembly, productive beta chains retained. Entries that share a CDR3 protein sequence are merged under the most common genes and DNA. The sample includes 500,000 to 750,000 distinct CDR3 sequences, with roughly 13% observed a single time. Roughly 2.3% of the sample goes to the ten largest clones. Explained via the paper, the treatment or condition label denotes: allogeneic hematopoietic cell transplantation with graft depleted of TCRalphabeta T cells and CD19 B cells.

Sequencing was performed on PBMCs, mostly from graft donor cells, taken 360 days after TCRalphabeta/CD19-depleted stem cell transplant. The receptors were gathered from a male patient younger than 18 who had a stem cell transplant for acute myeloid leukemia, so the T cells may come from the graft donor.

The V and J genes are TRBV5-1 and TRBJ2-1; TRBD2 is a possible D gene (6 bases). CDR1 is SGHRS and CDR2 is YFSETQ in the germline V gene. Deletions cut 0 bases from V and 6 bases from J, with 19 bases between. The CDR3 consists of 17 residues. The CDR3 loop is CASSLVSGSGPFNEQFF. DNA of the CDR3: TGCGCCAGCAGCTTGGTAAGCGGGTCGGGACCATTCAATGAGCAGTTCTTC.

This clonotype was recorded a few times. The rearrangement links TRBV18 to TRBJ2-1, with 8 bases lining up with TRBD2. The CDR3 extends over 17 amino acids. CDR1 is KGHSH and CDR2 is LQKENI in the germline V gene. V lost 3 bases and J lost 1; bases outside the gene matches: 8. CDR3 region: CASSPRLAGRSYNEQFF. The CDR3 DNA follows: TGTGCCAGCTCACCGAGGCTAGCGGGTAGGTCCTACAATGAGCAGTTCTTC. Filled out from reference TRBV18 and TRBJ2-1, the complete variable domain reads NAGVMQNPRHLVRRRGQEARLRCSPMKGHSHVYWYRQLPEEGLKFMVYLQKENIIDESGMPKERFSAEFPKEGPSILRIQQVVRGDSAAYFCASSPRLAGRSYNEQFFGPGTRLTVL.

This clonotype was recorded a few times. J is TRBJ2-7 and V is TRBV20-1, with D perhaps being TRBD1 or TRBD2 (5 bases each). This CDR3 comprises 14 residues. Germline assignment: CDR1 DFQATT and CDR2 SNEGSKA (reference sequence). Between the trimmed V and J ends, which lost 3 bases and 0 bases, there was a span of 12 bases. The CDR3 bases are TGCAGTGCTAGGGGGGACGGACTCTCCTACGAGCAGTACTTC. Translation gives CSARGDGLSYEQYF.

The rearrangement joins TRBV7-2 to TRBJ2-7; 9 nucleotides line up with TRBD2. CDR1 is SGHTA, CDR2 FQGNSA, per germline. This CDR3 is built from 18 residues. V was clipped by 1 base and J by 0 bases; unmatched bases: 10. The CDR3 DNA is TGTGCCAGCAGCTTAGTGCCCCGACTAGCGGTAAGCTCCTACGAGCAGTACTTC. Translation gives CASSLVPRLAVSSYEQYF.

V gene TRBV6-5 combines with J gene TRBJ1-3; D uncertain. V shed 5 bases and J shed 4 bases, with 6 bases lying between them. The CDR3 spans 12 residues. CDR1 is MNHEY, CDR2 SVGAGI, per germline. The CDR3: CASSTGGNTIYF. The CDR3 nucleotides are TGTGCCAGCAGTACTGGGGGAAACACCATATATTTT.

The genes are TRBV10-2 and TRBJ2-3; 10 bases match TRBD2. CDR1 and CDR2 from the germline V gene are WSHSY and SAAADI. The CDR3 extends over 16 amino acids. Trimming at V came to 2 bases and at J to 7 bases, leaving 9 bases not matched to a gene. CDR3 residues: CASSELAVAGGYTQYF. CDR3 in DNA: TGCGCCAGCAGTGAGCTCGCGGTAGCGGGAGGTTATACGCAGTATTTT.

The chain employs TRBV28 and TRBJ2-2; 7 bases match TRBD1. The CDR3 is 21 residues long. V lost 6 bases to trimming and J lost 2 bases; unmatched junction nucleotides: 24. Per the germline V gene, CDR1 is MDHEN and CDR2 is SYDVKM. The CDR3 DNA reads as TGTGCCAGCAGCCCAGATACTCCGGGACAGCGATCTTTACTTAACACCGGGGAGCTGTTTTTT. Translated, it gives CASSPDTPGQRSLLNTGELFF.

This clonotype was observed many times. The CDR3 DNA is TGCAGCGTTGGAAACAGACTAGCGCAAGAGACCCAGTACTTC. This gives the protein CSVGNRLAQETQYF. The rearrangement joins TRBV29-1 to TRBJ2-5; TRBD2 matches at 8 bases. Trimming cost V 4 bases and J 2 bases; bases outside gene matches: 6. The CDR3 is 14 amino acids. Germline V lookup: CDR1 SQVTM, CDR2 ANQGSEA. Full variable domain (outside the CDR3, taken from reference TRBV29-1 and TRBJ2-5): SAVISQKPSRDICQRGTSLTIQCQVDSQVTMMFWYRQQPGQSLTLIATANQGSEATYESGFVIDKFPISRPNLTFSTLTVSNMSPEDSSIYLCSVGNRLAQETQYFGPGTRLLVL.

Ten or more counts support this clonotype. The rearrangement joins TRBV7-8 to TRBJ2-7, with D perhaps matching TRBD1 (5 bases). Between the trimmed V and J ends, which lost 4 bases and 0 bases, there was a span of 10 bases. The CDR3 is made up of 14 amino acids. The germline V gene encodes CDR1 SGHVS and CDR2 FQNEAQ. The CDR3, as DNA: TGTGCCAGCAGCTGGCGACAGAGCTCCTACGAGCAGTACTTC. It translates to CASSWRQSSYEQYF. The whole variable domain, remainder taken from reference TRBV7-8 and TRBJ2-7, is GAGVSQSPRYKVAKRGQDVALRCDPISGHVSLFWYQQALGQGPEFLTYFQNEAQLDKSGLPSDRFFAERPEGSVSTLKIQRTQQEDSAVYLCASSWRQSSYEQYFGPGTRLTVT.

The chain couples TRBV28 to TRBJ2-3, with 8 nucleotides matching TRBD1. Per the germline V gene, CDR1 is MDHEN and CDR2 is SYDVKM. The CDR3 is 14 amino acids. After removal of 3 bases from V and 9 bases from J, the junction contained 8 bases not matched to a gene. The CDR3 region is CASSFRGPGPTQYF. CDR3 coding DNA: TGTGCCAGCAGTTTCAGGGGGCCCGGTCCGACGCAGTATTTT.